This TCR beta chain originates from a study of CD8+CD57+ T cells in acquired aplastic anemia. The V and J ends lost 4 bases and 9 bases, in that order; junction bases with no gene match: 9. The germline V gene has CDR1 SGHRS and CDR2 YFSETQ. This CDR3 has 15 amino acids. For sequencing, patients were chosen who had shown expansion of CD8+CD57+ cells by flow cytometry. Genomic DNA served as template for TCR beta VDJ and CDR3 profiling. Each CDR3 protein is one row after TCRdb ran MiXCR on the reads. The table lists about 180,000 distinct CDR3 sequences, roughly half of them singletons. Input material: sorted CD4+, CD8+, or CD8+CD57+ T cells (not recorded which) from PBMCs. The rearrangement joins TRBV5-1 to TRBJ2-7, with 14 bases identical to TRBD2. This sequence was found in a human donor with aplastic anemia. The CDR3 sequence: CASSPPTSGGDGQYF. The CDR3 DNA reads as TGCGCCAGCAGCCCGCCGACTAGCGGGGGGGATGGGCAGTACTTC.